This TCR beta chain is drawn from a study of cytomegalovirus exposure and HLA in healthy donors. The sample holds many counts of this clone. Antigen specificity is unknown. Study-level findings and limits: Within the 120 or so validation repertoires, first-cohort TCR clusters tended to co-occur, according to a later analysis. Overall, approximately 150 TCR beta chains were annotated as cytomegalovirus-associated.

The germline V gene encodes CDR1 MRHNA and CDR2 SNTAGT. The CDR3 runs 19 residues. Trimming took 2 bases from V and 0 from J; bases not matched to a gene: 9. The repertoire was sequenced with immunoSEQ multiplex PCR; TCRdb's copy has only in-frame clones and lacks some. The sample records 150,000 to 200,000 clones, roughly 83% being singletons. This TCR came from a woman under 30 in good health and CMV-seronegative. The chain recombines TRBV6-4 with TRBJ2-6; 8 bases align to TRBD1. Input material: PBMCs. The CDR3 protein is CASSDEGGTGSSGANVLTF. DNA of the CDR3: TGTGCCAGCAGTGACGAGGGCGGGACAGGCAGCTCTGGGGCCAACGTCCTGACTTTC.